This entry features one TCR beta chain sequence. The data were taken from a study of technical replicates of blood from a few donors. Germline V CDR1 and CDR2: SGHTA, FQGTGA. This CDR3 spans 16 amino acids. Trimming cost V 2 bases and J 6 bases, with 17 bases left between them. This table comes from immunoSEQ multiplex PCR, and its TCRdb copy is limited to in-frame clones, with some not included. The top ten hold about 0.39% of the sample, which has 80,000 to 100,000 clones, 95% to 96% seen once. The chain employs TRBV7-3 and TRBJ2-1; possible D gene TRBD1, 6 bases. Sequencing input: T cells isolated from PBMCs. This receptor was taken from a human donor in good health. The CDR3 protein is CASSLGYNRASNEQFF. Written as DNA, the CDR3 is TGTGCCAGCAGCTTAGGCTATAACAGGGCCAGCAATGAGCAGTTCTTC.